A selection of T cell receptor beta chains follows, all from one sample in a study of T cell responses to AZD1222 COVID-19 vaccine. Method: immunoSEQ multiplex PCR; TCRdb's copy keeps in-frame clones and lacks some. The sample yields about 140,000 clones, 90% seen once. Specimen: peripheral blood, collected on day 0 of AZD1222 vaccination. Receptors originate from an adult in good health. CDR3s include the opening cysteine and the closing phenylalanine or tryptophan. The D gene is left open where the match is weak. Clone size is stated in some rows and not others, as once, few, many or a class when expanded.

j_call clone_size v_call d_call cdr3_length cdr3_aa cdr3_nt
TRBJ2-5 - TRBV15 - 15 CATSSHPGADGTQYF TGTGCCACCAGCAGCCATCCCGGGGCCGACGGGACCCAGTACTTC
TRBJ2-2 - TRBV7-2 - 14 CASSYSGNTGELFF TGTGCCAGCAGCTACAGCGGTAACACCGGGGAGCTGTTTTTT
TRBJ1-1 - TRBV12-5 - 14 CASGEGGANTEAFF TGTGCTAGTGGCGAGGGGGGCGCGAACACTGAAGCTTTCTTT
TRBJ2-1 - TRBV9 - 14 CASPGTNSYNEQFF TGTGCCAGCCCCGGCACTAATTCCTACAATGAGCAGTTCTTC
TRBJ1-5 once TRBV5-1 - 13 CASSLDSHQPQHF TGCGCCAGCAGCTTGGACAGCCATCAGCCCCAGCATTTT
TRBJ1-5 - TRBV7-6 - 15 CASSRGAGSNQPQHF TGTGCCAGCAGCCGGGGAGCGGGTAGCAATCAGCCCCAGCATTTT
TRBJ2-1 - TRBV6-2/TRBV6-3 - 15 CASIPGGGPYNEQFF TGTGCCAGCATCCCCGGCGGAGGTCCCTACAATGAGCAGTTCTTC
TRBJ1-2 - TRBV9 - 13 CASSRGAKEGYTF TGTGCCAGCAGCAGGGGGGCCAAGGAGGGCTACACCTTC
TRBJ2-1 - TRBV14 - 17 CASSQLLGRGNYNEQFF TGTGCCAGCAGCCAATTATTAGGGCGGGGCAACTACAATGAGCAGTTCTTC
TRBJ2-7 - TRBV5-1 TRBD2 20 CASSLRIFGAGGVRSYEQYF TGCGCCAGCAGCTTGCGGATATTCGGCGCGGGAGGCGTCCGTTCCTACGAGCAGTACTTC
TRBJ2-3 - TRBV10-3 TRBD1 14 CAISETGATDTQYF TGTGCCATCAGTGAGACAGGGGCCACAGATACGCAGTATTTT
TRBJ1-2 - TRBV7-6 - 15 CASSLEGNGGYGYTF TGTGCCAGCAGCTTAGAAGGGAATGGGGGCTATGGCTACACCTTC
TRBJ2-1 - TRBV28 TRBD2 14 CASTRSGTYNEQFF TGTGCCAGCACCCGTAGCGGGACGTACAATGAGCAGTTCTTC
TRBJ1-2 - TRBV4-3 TRBD1 14 CASSQGRTGYGYTF TGCGCCAGCAGCCAAGGGAGGACAGGGTATGGCTACACCTTC
TRBJ1-1 - TRBV7-9 - 14 CASSLSGANTEAFF TGTGCCAGCAGCTTATCAGGGGCGAACACTGAAGCTTTCTTT
TRBJ2-3 once TRBV24-1 TRBD2 17 CATSAPGGGESPDTQYF TGTGCCACCAGTGCCCCAGGCGGGGGGGAAAGTCCAGATACGCAGTATTTT
TRBJ2-7 - TRBV3-1/TRBV3-2 TRBD1 15 CASSPTDRGRYEQYF TGTGCCAGCAGCCCCACGGACAGGGGTAGGTACGAGCAGTACTTC
TRBJ2-7 - TRBV5-4 TRBD2 13 CASRGLGTYEQYF TGTGCCAGCAGGGGACTAGGCACCTACGAGCAGTACTTC
TRBJ1-4 - TRBV9 - 13 CASSAATNEKLFF TGTGCCAGCAGCGCTGCAACTAATGAAAAACTGTTTTTT
TRBJ1-3 once TRBV28 - 15 CASVTQGNSGNTIYF TGTGCCAGCGTAACCCAGGGGAACTCTGGAAACACCATATATTTT
TRBJ1-2 - TRBV30 TRBD1 14 CAWDDRGLGYGYTF TGTGCCTGGGATGACAGGGGGTTAGGCTATGGCTACACCTTC
TRBJ1-6 - TRBV5-3 - 16 CARSLPGTVYNSPLHF TGTGCCAGAAGCTTACCCGGGACGGTCTATAATTCACCCCTCCACTTT
TRBJ1-5 - TRBV6-2/TRBV6-3 - 14 CASSSSSTLTPQHF TGTGCCAGCAGTTCGTCTTCGACGCTTACGCCCCAGCATTTT
TRBJ2-7 - TRBV7-9 TRBD1 19 CASSLPTTGGTPSTYEQYF TGTGCCAGCAGCCTCCCCACCACAGGGGGCACTCCTTCAACCTACGAGCAGTACTTC
TRBJ1-2 - TRBV29-1 - 12 CSVGTSPHGYTF TGCAGCGTCGGGACATCCCCTCATGGCTACACCTTC
TRBJ1-5 - TRBV24-1 - 12 CATSASGGPQHF TGTGCCACCAGTGCCTCCGGCGGTCCCCAGCATTTT
TRBJ2-1 - TRBV29-1 - 15 CSVGRPPISYNEQFF TGCAGCGTTGGCCGACCTCCTATTTCCTACAATGAGCAGTTCTTC
TRBJ2-3 - TRBV28 - 17 CASSQLREGGTPDTQYF TGTGCCAGCAGTCAGCTTAGGGAGGGGGGTACCCCAGATACGCAGTATTTT
TRBJ1-4 - TRBV28 - 15 CASGTGRTINEKLFF TGTGCCAGCGGAACGGGACGGACGATTAATGAAAAACTGTTTTTT
TRBJ2-1 - TRBV5-1 - 15 CASSRNGVNNNEQFF TGCGCCAGCAGCCGGAATGGGGTTAATAACAATGAGCAGTTCTTC
TRBJ1-1 - TRBV2 TRBD1 14 CASSYDRVITEAFF TGTGCCAGCAGTTACGACAGGGTGATCACTGAAGCTTTCTTT
TRBJ1-2 - TRBV4-3 - 15 CASSQDLNGGDGYTF TGCGCCAGCAGCCAAGATCTGAACGGGGGCGATGGCTACACCTTC
TRBJ1-5 - TRBV27 - 13 CASSFLSNQPQHF TGTGCCAGCAGTTTCCTTAGCAATCAGCCCCAGCATTTT
TRBJ1-6 - TRBV5-4 - 18 CASSLFRQGSSYNSPLHF TGTGCCAGCAGCTTGTTTAGGCAGGGGAGCTCCTATAATTCACCCCTCCACTTT
TRBJ1-2 - TRBV30 - 12 CAWKKAAGGYTF TGTGCCTGGAAAAAGGCAGCGGGTGGCTACACCTTC
TRBJ2-7 - TRBV9 TRBD1 15 CASSEGGQGSYEQYF TGTGCCAGCAGCGAAGGGGGACAGGGATCCTACGAGCAGTACTTC
TRBJ1-2 - TRBV30 TRBD1 14 CAWSSRQGGYGYTF TGTGCCTGGAGTTCCCGACAGGGGGGTTATGGCTACACCTTC
TRBJ2-3 - TRBV5-6 - 17 CASSPGVESPSTDTQYF TGTGCCAGCAGCCCGGGGGTGGAGAGCCCTAGCACAGATACGCAGTATTTT
TRBJ1-5 - TRBV19 - 15 CASSRGGGGIQPQHF TGTGCCAGTAGCCGAGGGGGTGGGGGAATCCAGCCCCAGCATTTT
TRBJ2-5 once TRBV4-1 - 14 CASSPRHFQETQYF TGCGCCAGCAGCCCGCGGCATTTCCAAGAGACCCAGTACTTC
TRBJ1-1 - TRBV5-1 TRBD1 15 CASSFTGTVNTEAFF TGCGCCAGCAGCTTTACCGGGACAGTGAACACTGAAGCTTTCTTT
TRBJ1-4 - TRBV5-1 TRBD1 15 CASSLGDRANEKLFF TGCGCCAGCAGCTTGGGGGACAGGGCAAATGAAAAACTGTTTTTT
TRBJ1-4 - TRBV28 - 13 CASSLQPGEKLFF TGTGCCAGCAGTCTCCAGCCTGGTGAAAAACTGTTTTTT
TRBJ1-2 - TRBV10-1 - 14 CPTWGRENNYGYTF TGCCCGACGTGGGGTAGGGAAAACAACTATGGCTACACCTTC
TRBJ2-1 - TRBV11-3 - 17 CASSLGKWGASYNEQFF TGTGCCAGCAGCTTAGGGAAATGGGGGGCTTCCTACAATGAGCAGTTCTTC
TRBJ1-5 - TRBV29-1 - 13 CSVGVRGNQPQHF TGCAGCGTTGGGGTGAGGGGCAATCAGCCCCAGCATTTT
TRBJ1-1 once TRBV12-5 - 15 CASGPTIRSNTEAFF TGTGCTAGTGGACCAACCATACGTTCAAACACTGAAGCTTTCTTT
TRBJ2-7 few TRBV6-2/TRBV6-3 TRBD2 15 CASSYPGGSRYEQYF TGTGCCAGCAGTTACCCGGGAGGGAGCAGGTACGAGCAGTACTTC
TRBJ2-7 - TRBV27 - 15 CASNLGGVGPYEQYF TGTGCCAGCAACCTAGGGGGAGTGGGTCCTTACGAGCAGTACTTC
TRBJ1-6 - TRBV7-2 - 15 CASSLGGPYNSPLHF TGTGCCAGCAGCTTAGGGGGCCCGTATAATTCACCCCTCCACTTT
TRBJ2-7 - TRBV7-8 TRBD2 16 CASSLAALAGPREQYF TGTGCCAGCAGCTTAGCGGCCCTAGCGGGCCCTCGCGAGCAGTACTTC
TRBJ1-1 - TRBV19 - 13 CASIERAGAEAFF TGTGCCAGTATTGAGAGGGCGGGAGCTGAAGCTTTCTTT
TRBJ1-1 - TRBV11-3 - 13 CASSRGPDTEAFF TGTGCCAGCAGCCGAGGACCGGACACTGAAGCTTTCTTT
TRBJ2-5 - TRBV18 - 15 CASSPGRGQQETQYF TGTGCCAGCTCACCGGGGAGGGGACAGCAAGAGACCCAGTACTTC
TRBJ2-7 - TRBV7-2 - 14 CASSRRTAGYEQYF TGTGCCAGCAGCCGTAGGACAGCAGGCTACGAGCAGTACTTC